This TCR beta chain emerged from a study of OX40 agonist ivuxolimab in advanced cancers. V shed 4 bases and J shed 0 bases, with 11 bases lying between them. Germline-derived CDR1 and CDR2 are SGDLS and YYNGEE. CDR3 length: 15 amino acids. The protocol was immunoSEQ multiplex PCR, while the TCRdb copy is restricted to in-frame clones and leaves out a portion. This table holds 35,000 to 40,000 clones, about 92% found once. This sequence joins TRBV9 and TRBJ2-1; D unclear. Specimen: CD4+ or CD8+ T cells sorted from blood, collected in a trial of the OX40 agonist ivuxolimab. The TCR originated in an adult with an advanced solid tumor such as melanoma, head and neck, liver or kidney cancer. The CDR3, as DNA: TGTGCCAGCAGCCCTGGCGCAGGCTCCTACAATGAGCAGTTCTTC. It is translated as CASSPGAGSYNEQFF.